This T cell receptor beta chain appears in the sequencing data of a study of T-cell memory formation after mild COVID-19. Study-level points and caveats: Later expanders leaned CD4+, whereas clones that contracted between day 15 and 85 were balanced CD4/CD8.

This CDR3 is built from 12 residues. CDR1 and CDR2 (germline): DFQATT, SNEGSKA (reference sequence). TCRdb reprocessed the 5' RACE reads via MiXCR and lists one record per CDR3 protein. The repertoire holds roughly 600,000 distinct CDR3 sequences, with about 20% as singletons. This clonotype turned up a few times. What it binds is not known. At one of its ends the junction is not consistent with the germline gene, which may arise from a read error. The receptor was derived from an adult woman who had mild COVID-19 (a few samples of this study predate the infection). Cell type and time point are not known. The rearrangement joins TRBV20-1 to TRBJ2-3; 9 positions agree with TRBD1. Input material: PBMCs or a T cell subset sorted from them (not recorded which). The CDR3: CSARDGDREGKF. Written as DNA, the CDR3 is TGCAGTGCTAGAGATGGGGACAGGGAGGGGAAGTTT.